The sequence of this TCR beta chain was determined in a study of blood T cell repertoires in COVID-19. The wider study: T cells, B-cell-depleted T cells, or PBMCs supplied cDNA or gDNA.

Germline CDR1 and CDR2: SEHNR and FQNEAQ (reference sequence). V was pared by 6 bases and J by 7 bases, with 13 bases between. The CDR3 totals 13 residues. TCRdb's table, derived via immunoSEQ multiplex PCR, lists solely in-frame clones and lacks some. The sample has around 130,000 clones; approximately 87% are singletons. Specimen: peripheral blood. The chain couples TRBV7-9 to TRBJ1-5, with a tentative D call TRBD1 (6 bases). This clonotype was obtained from a man between 65 and 80 years old with active COVID-19. The CDR3 DNA reads as TGTGCCAGCAGTCTCACAGGGAGCCAGCCCCAGCATTTT. Translation gives CASSLTGSQPQHF.